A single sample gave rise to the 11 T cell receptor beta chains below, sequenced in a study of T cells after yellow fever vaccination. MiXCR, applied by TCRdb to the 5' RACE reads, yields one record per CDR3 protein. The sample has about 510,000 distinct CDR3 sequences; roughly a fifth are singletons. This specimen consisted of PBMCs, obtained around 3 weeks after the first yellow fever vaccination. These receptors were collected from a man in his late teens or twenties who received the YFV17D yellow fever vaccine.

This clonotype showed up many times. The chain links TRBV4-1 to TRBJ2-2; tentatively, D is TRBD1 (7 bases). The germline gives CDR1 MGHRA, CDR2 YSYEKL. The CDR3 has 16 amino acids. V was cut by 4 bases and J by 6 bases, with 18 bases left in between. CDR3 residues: CASSPPGGTVAGELFF. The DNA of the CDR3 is TGCGCCAGCAGCCCCCCAGGGGGGACAGTCGCCGGGGAGCTGTTTTTT.

The CDR3 protein is CASSQVGGGPHGELFF. The CDR3 DNA follows: TGCGCCAGCAGCCAAGTCGGGGGGGGGCCTCACGGGGAGCTGTTTTTT. The V call is TRBV4-3, the J call TRBJ2-2; TRBD2 aligns across 8 bases. The V gene end was trimmed by 1 base and the J gene end by 7 bases; junction bases not matched to a gene: 8. Germline V CDR1 and CDR2: LGHNA, YSLEER. This CDR3 is 16 amino acids long.

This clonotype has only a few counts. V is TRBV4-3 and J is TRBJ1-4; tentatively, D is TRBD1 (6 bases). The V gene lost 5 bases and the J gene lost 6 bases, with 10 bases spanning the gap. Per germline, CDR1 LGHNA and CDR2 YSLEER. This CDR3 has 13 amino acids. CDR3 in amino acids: CASSSQGYEKLFF. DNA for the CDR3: TGCGCCAGCAGCTCACAGGGTTATGAAAAACTGTTTTTT.

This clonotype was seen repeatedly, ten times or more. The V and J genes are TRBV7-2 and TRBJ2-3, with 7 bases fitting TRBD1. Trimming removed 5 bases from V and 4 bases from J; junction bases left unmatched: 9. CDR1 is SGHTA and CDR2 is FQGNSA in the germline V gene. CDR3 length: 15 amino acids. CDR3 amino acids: CASSPGAGGPDTQYF. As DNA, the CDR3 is TGTGCCAGCAGCCCCGGGGCAGGGGGTCCAGATACGCAGTATTTT.

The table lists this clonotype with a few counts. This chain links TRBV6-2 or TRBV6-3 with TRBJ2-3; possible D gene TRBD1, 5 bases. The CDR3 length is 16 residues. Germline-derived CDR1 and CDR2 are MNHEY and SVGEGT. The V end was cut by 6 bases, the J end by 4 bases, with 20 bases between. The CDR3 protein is CASSPATESWADTQYF. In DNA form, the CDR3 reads TGTGCCAGCAGCCCCGCGACAGAGTCTTGGGCAGATACGCAGTATTTT.

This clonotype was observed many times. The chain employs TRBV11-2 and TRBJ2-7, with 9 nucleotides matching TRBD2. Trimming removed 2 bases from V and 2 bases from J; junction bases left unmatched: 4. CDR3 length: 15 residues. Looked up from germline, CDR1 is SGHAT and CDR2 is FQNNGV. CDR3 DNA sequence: TGTGCCAGCAGCTTATTGAGCGGGGGGCCCTACGAGCAGTACTTC. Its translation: CASSLLSGGPYEQYF.

CDR3 protein: CASTPGVGETQYF. The CDR3 DNA reads TGTGCCAGCACCCCGGGGGTCGGGGAGACCCAGTACTTC. The genes are TRBV3-1 and TRBJ2-5, with D tentatively TRBD2 (6 bases). Germline CDR1 LGHDT, CDR2 YNNKEL (reference sequence). CDR3 length: 13 amino acids. The germline V and J ends were trimmed by 7 bases and 5 bases, with 14 bases remaining between them.

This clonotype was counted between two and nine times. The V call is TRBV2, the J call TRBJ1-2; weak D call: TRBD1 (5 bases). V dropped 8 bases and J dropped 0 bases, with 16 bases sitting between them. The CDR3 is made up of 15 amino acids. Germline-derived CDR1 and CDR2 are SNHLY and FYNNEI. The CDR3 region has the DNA TGTGCCAGCGGGAGTTACGACAGAGCTAACTATGGCTACACCTTC. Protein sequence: CASGSYDRANYGYTF.

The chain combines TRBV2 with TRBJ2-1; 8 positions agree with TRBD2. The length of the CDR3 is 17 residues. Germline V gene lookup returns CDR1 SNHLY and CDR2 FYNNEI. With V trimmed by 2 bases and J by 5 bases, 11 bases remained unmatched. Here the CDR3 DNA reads TGTGCCAGCAGTGAAACCCACGGGAGCGGGGGCAACAATGAGCAGTTCTTC. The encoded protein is CASSETHGSGGNNEQFF.

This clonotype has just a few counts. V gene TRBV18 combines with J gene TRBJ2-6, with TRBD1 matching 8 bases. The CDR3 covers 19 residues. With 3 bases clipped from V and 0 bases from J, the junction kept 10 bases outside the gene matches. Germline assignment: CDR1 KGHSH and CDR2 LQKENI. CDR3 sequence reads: CASSPAPGQAISGANVLTF. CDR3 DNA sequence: TGTGCCAGCTCACCGGCACCGGGACAGGCGATCTCTGGGGCCAACGTCCTGACTTTC. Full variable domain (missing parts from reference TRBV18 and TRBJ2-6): NAGVMQNPRHLVRRRGQEARLRCSPMKGHSHVYWYRQLPEEGLKFMVYLQKENIIDESGMPKERFSAEFPKEGPSILRIQQVVRGDSAAYFCASSPAPGQAISGANVLTFGAGSRLTVL.

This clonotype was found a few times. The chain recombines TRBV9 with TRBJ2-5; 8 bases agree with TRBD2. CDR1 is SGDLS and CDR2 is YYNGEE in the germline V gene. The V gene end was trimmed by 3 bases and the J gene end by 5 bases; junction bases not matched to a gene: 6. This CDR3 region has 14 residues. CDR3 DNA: TGTGCCAGCAGCGGTAGCGGGGTGGGGGAGACCCAGTACTTC. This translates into CASSGSGVGETQYF.